This T cell receptor (beta chain) was sequenced for a study of T cell clones after liver transplantation. Study context: Third-party-reactive TCRbeta sequences from pre-transplant mixed lymphocyte reactions served as antigen-independent comparators.

Data came from immunoSEQ multiplex PCR; TCRdb stores just in-frame clones and leaves some out. This table has tens of thousands of clones, 90% appearing once. CDR3 length: 15 residues. The germline V gene has CDR1 SGHRS and CDR2 YFSETQ. V gave up 1 base and J gave up 2 bases, with 11 bases separating them. Sequenced here: CD4+ T cells from blood, sampled before liver transplant. The V and J genes are TRBV5-1 and TRBJ2-3; D possibly corresponds to TRBD1 (6 bases). The receptor's source is a human donor who received a liver transplant. The CDR3 reads CASSLTGQYTDTQYF. The CDR3 DNA reads as TGCGCCAGCAGCTTGACAGGACAGTACACAGATACGCAGTATTTT. Full variable domain (remainder filled in from reference TRBV5-1 and TRBJ2-3): KAGVTQTPRYLIKTRGQQVTLSCSPISGHRSVSWYQQTPGQGLQFLFEYFSETQRNKGNFPGRFSGRQFSNSRSEMNVSTLELGDSALYLCASSLTGQYTDTQYFGPGTRLTVL.